The 15 T cell receptor beta chains below all came from one sample that was sequenced in a study of T cell responses to AZD1222 COVID-19 vaccine. Sequencing used immunoSEQ multiplex PCR; TCRdb keeps in-frame clones, though not all of them. Of approximately 180,000 clones listed, 90% to 95% are singletons. The source material was peripheral blood, sampled 28 days after the second dose of the MenACWY control vaccine. The receptors come from an adult who received the MenACWY meningococcal vaccine as a control.

The V and J genes are TRBV7-3 and TRBJ2-7; possibly TRBD1 or TRBD2 for D (5 bases each). Germline V gene lookup returns CDR1 SGHTA and CDR2 FQGTGA. The CDR3 loop spans 14 amino acids. V lost 6 bases to trimming and J lost 7 bases, with 19 bases between them. The CDR3: CASRETAGDREQYF. The DNA for the CDR3 is TGTGCCAGCAGGGAAACGGCCGGGGACCGGGAGCAGTACTTC.

The V call is TRBV6-6, the J call TRBJ2-1; the D gene could be TRBD1 or TRBD2 (6 bases each). The CDR3 has 15 residues. CDR1 and CDR2 from the germline V gene are MNHNY and SVGAGI (reference sequence). With 2 bases removed from V and 2 bases from J, the gap between germline ends came to 10 bases. CDR3 sequence (DNA): TGTGCCAGCAGTTACCCGGGGGCCGCCTACAATGAGCAGTTCTTC. It translates to CASSYPGAAYNEQFF.

In DNA, the CDR3 is TGTGCCAGCAGTTCCGGGACAGGGAACTATGGCTACACCTTC. This translates into CASSSGTGNYGYTF. This sequence joins TRBV6-5 and TRBJ1-2; 9 positions match TRBD1. Germline V gene lookup returns CDR1 MNHEY and CDR2 SVGAGI. This CDR3 region has 14 residues. The junction had 2 bases not matched to a gene; V was cut back by 4 bases and J by 2 bases.

The chain employs TRBV25-1 and TRBJ1-3; D gene uncertain. The CDR3 runs to 14 residues. CDR1 MGHDK and CDR2 SYGVNS come from the germline V gene. Trimming stripped 3 bases from V and 0 bases from J, with 6 bases between. In nucleotides, the CDR3 is TGTGCCAGCAGTGACAGCTTCTCTGGAAACACCATATATTTT. Translating it yields CASSDSFSGNTIYF.

As for this clone: Other DNA sequences in the same sample also yield this CDR3. The chain couples TRBV19 to TRBJ2-7; TRBD2 is a possible D gene (6 bases). The V end lost 3 bases, the J end lost 2 bases, and 17 bases lay between the germline ends. The CDR3 runs 16 residues. Germline V lookup: CDR1 LNHDA, CDR2 SQIVND (reference sequence). DNA of the CDR3: TGTGCCAGTAGTATCCAGGGACTCCTGGGAGCCTACGAGCAGTACTTC. It encodes CASSIQGLLGAYEQYF.

The rearrangement links TRBV27 to TRBJ2-1, with D hard to call. The CDR3 is made up of 15 amino acids. CDR1 and CDR2 from the germline V gene are MNHEY and SMNVEV (reference sequence). V lost 5 bases, J lost 0 bases, and 11 bases lay in between. In nucleotides, the CDR3 is TGTGCCAGCAGTCCATACACGAGCTCCTACAATGAGCAGTTCTTC. Protein: CASSPYTSSYNEQFF.

The J gene is TRBJ1-5, the V gene TRBV6-6; D is unresolved. Between the trimmed V and J ends, which lost 0 bases and 8 bases, there was a span of 5 bases. Germline V gene sequence: CDR1 MNHNY, CDR2 SVGAGI (reference sequence). The CDR3 loop spans 12 amino acids. Here the CDR3 reads CASSYSVEPQHF. The CDR3 nucleotides read TGTGCCAGCAGTTACTCGGTGGAGCCCCAGCATTTT.

V and J are TRBV7-2 and TRBJ2-5; D is uncertain. This CDR3 is built from 15 residues. The germline V gene has CDR1 SGHTA and CDR2 FQGNSA. Trimming stripped 5 bases from V and 1 base from J, with 14 bases between. The CDR3, as DNA: TGTGCCAGCAGCCGGTCCTGGACGGCCCAAGAGACCCAGTACTTC. It yields the protein CASSRSWTAQETQYF.

This chain joins TRBV7-6 and TRBJ2-2, with D perhaps TRBD1 (6 bases). Germline V lookup: CDR1 SGHVS, CDR2 FNYEAQ. The CDR3 extends over 15 amino acids. V dropped 4 bases and J dropped 2 bases, with 11 bases sitting between them. The CDR3 DNA reads as TGTGCCAGCAGCTCACAGGGAATTAACACCGGGGAGCTGTTTTTT. The encoded protein is CASSSQGINTGELFF.

The chain carries TRBV19 and TRBJ1-1; no reliable D call. V lost 1 base, J lost 0 bases, and 15 bases lay in between. The germline CDR1 and CDR2 sequences are LNHDA and SQIVND (reference sequence). CDR3 length: 17 amino acids. CDR3 DNA: TGTGCCAGTAGTATAGTACAAGCTGGGATCATGAACACTGAAGCTTTCTTT. Its translation: CASSIVQAGIMNTEAFF. Full variable domain (remainder filled in from reference TRBV19 and TRBJ1-1): DGGITQSPKYLFRKEGQNVTLSCEQNLNHDAMYWYRQDPGQGLRLIYYSQIVNDFQKGDIAEGYSVSREKKESFPLTVTSAQKNPTAFYLCASSIVQAGIMNTEAFFGQGTRLTVV.

This clone was observed once. V usage is TRBV18 and J usage is TRBJ1-5; TRBD1 might be the D (6 bases). The CDR3 totals 15 residues. From germline, CDR1 is KGHSH and CDR2 LQKENI. Between the trimmed V and J ends, which lost 3 bases and 0 bases, there was a span of 9 bases. The CDR3 sequence: CASSPGGGSNQPQHF. Here the CDR3 DNA reads TGTGCCAGCTCACCGGGAGGGGGTAGCAATCAGCCCCAGCATTTT.

J is TRBJ2-5 and V is TRBV6-5; D may match TRBD1 or TRBD2 (5 bases each). V gave up 7 bases and J gave up 4 bases, with 16 bases separating them. In germline, CDR1 is MNHEY, CDR2 SVGAGI. The CDR3 spans 14 residues. CDR3 residues: CASNGWERGETQYF. In DNA form, the CDR3 reads TGTGCCAGCAATGGTTGGGAGAGGGGAGAGACCCAGTACTTC.

The V and J genes are TRBV11-2 and TRBJ1-2, with D maybe TRBD1 (5 bases). The V gene's germline CDR1 is SGHAT and CDR2 FQNNGV. V shed 1 base and J shed 7 bases, with 25 bases lying between them. The CDR3 has 18 residues. As DNA, the CDR3 is TGTGCCAGCAGCTTAGTCCTGGGGCAGGGAATTGATTCCGGTGGCTACACCTTC. Translated, it gives CASSLVLGQGIDSGGYTF.

This chain joins TRBV27 and TRBJ1-2; TRBD1 matches at 10 bases. The CDR3 spans 14 residues. Trimming took 1 base from V and 6 from J; bases not matched to a gene: 2. Per the germline V gene, CDR1 is MNHEY and CDR2 is SMNVEV (reference sequence). The CDR3, as DNA: TGTGCCAGCAGTTTATATGGGACAGGGGATGGCTACACCTTC. Amino acids: CASSLYGTGDGYTF.

J is TRBJ1-1 and V is TRBV4-2; 7 positions agree with TRBD1. This CDR3 comprises 13 residues. Unmatched junction bases numbered 7, after V lost 0 bases and J lost 12 bases. Germline V gene sequence: CDR1 LGHNA, CDR2 YNFKEQ. CDR3 loop: CASSQERDRKTFF. CDR3 coding DNA: TGTGCCAGCAGCCAAGAGAGGGACAGAAAAACTTTCTTT.